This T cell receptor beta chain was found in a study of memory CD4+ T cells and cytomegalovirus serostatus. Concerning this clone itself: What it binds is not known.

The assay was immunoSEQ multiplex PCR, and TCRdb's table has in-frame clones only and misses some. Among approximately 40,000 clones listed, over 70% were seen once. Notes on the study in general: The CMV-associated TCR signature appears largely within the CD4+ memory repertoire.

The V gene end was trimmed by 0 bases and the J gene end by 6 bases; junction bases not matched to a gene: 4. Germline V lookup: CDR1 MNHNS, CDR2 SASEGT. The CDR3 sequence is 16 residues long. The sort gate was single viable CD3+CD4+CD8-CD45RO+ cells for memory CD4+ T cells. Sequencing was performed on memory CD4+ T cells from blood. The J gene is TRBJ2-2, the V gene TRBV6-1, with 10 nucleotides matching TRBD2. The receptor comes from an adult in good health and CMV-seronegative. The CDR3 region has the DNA TGTGCCAGCAGTGAAGCGGTAGCGGGGGGTTCCGGGGAGCTGTTTTTT. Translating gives CASSEAVAGGSGELFF.